The clone carrying this T cell receptor (beta chain) was found once. Its antigen is unidentified. The CDR3 covers 13 residues. Germline lookup yields CDR1 MNHEY and CDR2 SMNVEV (reference sequence). V was shortened by 4 bases and J by 0 bases, with 7 bases between the two germline ends. Each sample used about 2–5.5 ug genomic DNA, matched between paired samples. Using immunoSEQ multiplex PCR, the repertoire was profiled, and TCRdb retains in-frame clones only, with some absent. This table has roughly 4,700 clones, 84% appearing once. The sample comes from a study of T cells in lung cancer brain metastases. Study-level results: Paired lesions shared few clones; most were lesion-specific (mean Morisita approximately 0.25). The analysis could not control for preoperative corticosteroids affecting T cell infiltration in brain metastases.

The sample was tumor tissue from the primary lung tumor. The V and J genes are TRBV27 and TRBJ2-7; D uncertain. This sequence originates from a woman between 50 and 59 years old with non-small cell lung cancer. Here the CDR3 DNA reads TGTGCCAGCAGTTCCCCCCACTCCTACGAGCAGTACTTC. Encoded protein: CASSSPHSYEQYF.